The clone carrying this T cell receptor (beta chain) showed up just once. Its antigen is not identified. This specimen comes from a study of cytomegalovirus exposure and HLA in healthy donors. The germline V gene encodes CDR1 SGHRS and CDR2 YFSETQ. CDR3 length equals 14 residues. With 0 bases clipped from V and 4 bases from J, the junction kept 1 base outside the gene matches. Whole-study results and caveats: Apparent HLA restriction characterized most CMV-associated TCR beta chains in a later analysis. The availability of immune exposure information extended only to CMV serostatus.

Use of 60 Vbeta and 13 Jbeta primers characterized the PCR. Assay: immunoSEQ multiplex PCR; the TCRdb copy retains only in-frame clones and omits some. Counted here are some 150,000 clones, about 73% occurring once; the ten biggest clones make up over 2.5%. The receptor's source is a man in his forties or fifties in good health and CMV-seropositive. The specimen was PBMCs. This chain connects TRBV5-1 to TRBJ2-7, with 10 bases identical to TRBD1. The CDR3 coding sequence is TGCGCCAGCAGCTTGGGGGACAGGGGATACGAGCAGTACTTC. Translation: CASSLGDRGYEQYF.